This T cell receptor (beta chain) was captured by sequencing in a study of blood T cell repertoires in COVID-19. Looking at the study overall: Samples representing acute and convalescent COVID-19 were sourced from the United States, Italy and Spain. The analysed material was cDNA or gDNA that came from T cells, B-cell-depleted T cells, or PBMCs.

Original handling: Estimation of nucleated cell counts was performed using reference gene primer amplification. Sequencing used immunoSEQ multiplex PCR; TCRdb keeps in-frame clones, though not all of them. That table is the source of V, J and clone size, and D and trimming were worked out from the DNA. The table has fewer than 350,000 clones, around 81% seen once. V gave up 0 bases and J gave up 3 bases, with 11 bases separating them. The germline V gene has CDR1 GTSNPN and CDR2 SVGIG (reference sequence). The CDR3 is 15 amino acids. The receptor comes from an older woman with active or convalescent COVID-19. The V and J genes are TRBV30 and TRBJ1-4; tentative D call: TRBD1 (5 bases). The sample was peripheral blood. CDR3 sequence: CAWSVQVGSNEKLFF. CDR3 in DNA: TGTGCCTGGAGTGTACAGGTTGGATCTAATGAAAAACTGTTTTTT. The full variable domain, completed using reference TRBV30 and TRBJ1-4, is SQTIHQWPATLVQPVGSPLSLECTVEGTSNPNLYWYRQAAGRGLQLLFYSVGIGQISSEVPQNLSASRPQDRQFILSSKKLLLSDSGFYLCAWSVQVGSNEKLFFGSGTQLSVL.